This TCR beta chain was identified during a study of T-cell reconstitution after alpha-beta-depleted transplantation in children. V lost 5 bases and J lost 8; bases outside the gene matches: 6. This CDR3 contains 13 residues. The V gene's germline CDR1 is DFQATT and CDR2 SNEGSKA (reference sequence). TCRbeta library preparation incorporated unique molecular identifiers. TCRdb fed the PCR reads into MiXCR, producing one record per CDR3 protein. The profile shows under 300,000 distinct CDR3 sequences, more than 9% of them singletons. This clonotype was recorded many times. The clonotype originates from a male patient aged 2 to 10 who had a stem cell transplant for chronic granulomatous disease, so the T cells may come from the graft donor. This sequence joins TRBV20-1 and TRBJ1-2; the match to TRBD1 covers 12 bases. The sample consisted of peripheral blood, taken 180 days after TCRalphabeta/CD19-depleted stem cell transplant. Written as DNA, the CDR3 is TGCAGTGCTGAGGGACAGGGGGCGGTCGGCTACACCTTC. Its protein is CSAEGQGAVGYTF.